This T cell receptor beta chain was found in a study of blood T cells in healthy people across ages. The V gene's germline CDR1 is SGHKS and CDR2 YYEKEE (reference sequence). Trimming left V 3 bases short and J 1 base short, with 9 bases between. There are 14 residues in the CDR3. Individuals who donated were healthy Caucasians from Russia aged about 6 to 90. Using a J-beta primer mix together with a sample-barcoded 5' primer, a second PCR was run for roughly 6 to 12 cycles. TCRdb reprocessed the 5' RACE reads with MiXCR, giving one entry per CDR3 protein. The sample has hundreds of thousands of distinct CDR3 sequences; about a quarter are singletons. These data were also filed under a second study, of T cells of mothers and their children.

The chain couples TRBV5-5 to TRBJ2-3; D unresolved. Sequencing used blood. The sequence came from a boy between 2 and 15 years old in good health. The CDR3 DNA reads TGTGCCAGCAGCTGGCGTACTCGCACAGATACGCAGTATTTT. Protein product: CASSWRTRTDTQYF.